This T cell receptor beta chain was recorded in a study of T-cell memory formation after mild COVID-19. Whole-study context: Clusters were largely donor specific.

TCRdb fed the 5' RACE reads into MiXCR, producing one record per CDR3 protein. The repertoire consists of about 320,000 distinct CDR3 sequences, with approximately 14% occurring once and the leading ten covering roughly 23%. General study results and limits: Nothing showed for sure that second-wave clones peaking on day 37 were SARS-CoV-2 specific. Contracting clones from day 15 to 85 showed balanced CD4/CD8; later expanders favored CD4+.

This clonotype turned up a few times. Its antigen is unidentified. Trimming removed 5 bases from V and 6 bases from J, with 13 bases in between. Germline V CDR1 and CDR2: SGHTA, FQGNSA. This CDR3 is 14 amino acids long. The receptor was isolated from a man aged 18 to 29 who had mild COVID-19 (a few samples of this study predate the infection). Cell type and time point are not known. The chain combines TRBV7-2 with TRBJ2-2; D is uncertain. The sequencing sample was made of PBMCs or a T cell subset sorted from them (not recorded which). The CDR3 loop is CASSVRAPAGELFF. Here the CDR3 DNA reads TGTGCCAGCAGCGTCCGGGCCCCCGCCGGGGAGCTGTTTTTT.